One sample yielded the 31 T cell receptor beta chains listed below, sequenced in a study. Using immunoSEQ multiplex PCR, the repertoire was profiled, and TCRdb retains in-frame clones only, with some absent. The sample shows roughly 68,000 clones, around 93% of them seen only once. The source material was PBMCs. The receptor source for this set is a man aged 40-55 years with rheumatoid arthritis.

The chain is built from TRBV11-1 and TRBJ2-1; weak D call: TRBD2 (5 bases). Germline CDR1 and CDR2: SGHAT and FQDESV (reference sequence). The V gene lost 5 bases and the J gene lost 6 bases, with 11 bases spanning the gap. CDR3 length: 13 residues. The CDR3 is CASSPWTSNEQFF. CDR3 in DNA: TGTGCCAGCAGCCCCTGGACTTCCAATGAGCAGTTCTTC.

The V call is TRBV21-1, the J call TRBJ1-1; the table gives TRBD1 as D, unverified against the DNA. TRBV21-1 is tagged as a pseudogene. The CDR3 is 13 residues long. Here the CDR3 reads CASMLQDSSEAFF. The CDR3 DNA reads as TGTGCCAGCATGCTCCAGGACAGTTCTGAAGCTTTCTTT.

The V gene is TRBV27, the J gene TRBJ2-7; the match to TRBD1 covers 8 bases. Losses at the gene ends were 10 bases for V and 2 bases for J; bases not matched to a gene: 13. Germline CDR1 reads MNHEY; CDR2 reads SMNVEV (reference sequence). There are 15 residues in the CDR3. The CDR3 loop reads CATLLRDRMPYEQYF. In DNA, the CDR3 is TGTGCCACCCTCCTCCGGGACAGGATGCCCTACGAGCAGTACTTC.

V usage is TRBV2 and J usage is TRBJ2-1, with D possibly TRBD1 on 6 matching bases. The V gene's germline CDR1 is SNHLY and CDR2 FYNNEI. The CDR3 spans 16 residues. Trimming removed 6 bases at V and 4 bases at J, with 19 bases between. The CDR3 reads CASRRASQGQYNEQFF. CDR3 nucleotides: TGTGCCAGCAGAAGGGCGAGCCAGGGGCAATACAATGAGCAGTTCTTC.

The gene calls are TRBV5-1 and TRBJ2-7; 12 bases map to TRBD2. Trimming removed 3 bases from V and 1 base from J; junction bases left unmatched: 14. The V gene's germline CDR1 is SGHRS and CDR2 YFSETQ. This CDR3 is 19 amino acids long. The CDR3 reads CASSSHLGASGRGSYEQYF. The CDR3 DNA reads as TGCGCCAGCAGCTCACACCTGGGGGCTAGCGGGAGGGGTTCCTACGAGCAGTACTTC. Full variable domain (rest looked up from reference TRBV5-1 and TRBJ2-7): KAGVTQTPRYLIKTRGQQVTLSCSPISGHRSVSWYQQTPGQGLQFLFEYFSETQRNKGNFPGRFSGRQFSNSRSEMNVSTLELGDSALYLCASSSHLGASGRGSYEQYFGPGTRLTVT.

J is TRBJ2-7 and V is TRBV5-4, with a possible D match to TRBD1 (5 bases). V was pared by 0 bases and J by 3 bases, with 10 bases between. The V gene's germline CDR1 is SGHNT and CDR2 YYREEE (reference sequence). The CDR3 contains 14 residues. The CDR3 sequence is CASSLGQGVYEQYF. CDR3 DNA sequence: TGTGCCAGCAGCTTGGGGCAGGGCGTCTACGAGCAGTACTTC.

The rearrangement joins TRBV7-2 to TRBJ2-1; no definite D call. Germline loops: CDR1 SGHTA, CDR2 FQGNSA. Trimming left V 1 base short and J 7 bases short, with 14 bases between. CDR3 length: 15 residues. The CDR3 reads CASSLGRTQENEQFF. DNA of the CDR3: TGTGCCAGCAGCTTAGGGCGTACCCAAGAGAATGAGCAGTTCTTC.

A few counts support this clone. CDR3 sequence reads: CASRKTGYNEQFF. Here the CDR3 DNA reads TGTGCCAGCAGGAAGACAGGGTACAATGAGCAGTTCTTC. The rearrangement joins TRBV27 to TRBJ2-1; 7 bases line up with TRBD1. V lost 6 bases and J lost 4; bases outside the gene matches: 3. The CDR3 contains 13 residues. Germline V gene sequence: CDR1 MNHEY, CDR2 SMNVEV (reference sequence).

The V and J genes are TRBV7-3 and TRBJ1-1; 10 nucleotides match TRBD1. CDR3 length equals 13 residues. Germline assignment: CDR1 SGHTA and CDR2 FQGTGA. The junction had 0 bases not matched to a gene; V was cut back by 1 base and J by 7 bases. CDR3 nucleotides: TGTGCCAGCAGCTTAAGGGACAGGGGTGAAGCTTTCTTT. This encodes CASSLRDRGEAFF.

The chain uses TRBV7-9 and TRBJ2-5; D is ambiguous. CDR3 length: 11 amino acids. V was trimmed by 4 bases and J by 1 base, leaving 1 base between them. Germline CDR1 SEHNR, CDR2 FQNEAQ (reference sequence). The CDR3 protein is CASSSQETQYF. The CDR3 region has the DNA TGTGCCAGCAGCTCCCAAGAGACCCAGTACTTC.

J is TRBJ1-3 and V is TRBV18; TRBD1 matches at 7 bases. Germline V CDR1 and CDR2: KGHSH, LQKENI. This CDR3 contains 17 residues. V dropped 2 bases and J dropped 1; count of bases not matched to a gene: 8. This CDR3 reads CASSPVGQVISGNTIYF. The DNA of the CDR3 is TGTGCCAGCTCACCAGTAGGACAGGTGATTTCTGGAAACACCATATATTTT.

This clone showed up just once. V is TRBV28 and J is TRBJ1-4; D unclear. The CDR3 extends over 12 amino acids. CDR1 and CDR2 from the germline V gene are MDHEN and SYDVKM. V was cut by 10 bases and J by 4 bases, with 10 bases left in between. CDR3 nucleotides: TGTGCCACCAGATGGGGTAATGAAAAACTGTTTTTT. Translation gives CATRWGNEKLFF.

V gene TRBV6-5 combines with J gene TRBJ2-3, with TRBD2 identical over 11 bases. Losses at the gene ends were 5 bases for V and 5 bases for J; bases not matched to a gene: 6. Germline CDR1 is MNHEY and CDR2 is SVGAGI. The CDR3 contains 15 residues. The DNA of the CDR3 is TGTGCCAGCAGTCCTACTAGCGGGAGAGTAGATACGCAGTATTTT. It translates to CASSPTSGRVDTQYF.

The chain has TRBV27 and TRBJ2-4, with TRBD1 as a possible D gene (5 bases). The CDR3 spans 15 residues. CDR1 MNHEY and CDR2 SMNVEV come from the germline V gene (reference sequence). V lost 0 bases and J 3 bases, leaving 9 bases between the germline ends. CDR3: CASSLSGAVKNIQYF. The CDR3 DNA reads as TGTGCCAGCAGTTTATCTGGGGCCGTCAAAAACATTCAGTACTTC.

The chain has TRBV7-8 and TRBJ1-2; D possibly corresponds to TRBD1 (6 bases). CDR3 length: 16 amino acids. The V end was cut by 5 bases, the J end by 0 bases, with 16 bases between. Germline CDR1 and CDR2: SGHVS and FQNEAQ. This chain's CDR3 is CASSRQGTPTNYGYTF. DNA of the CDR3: TGTGCCAGCAGCCGTCAAGGGACACCCACTAACTATGGCTACACCTTC.

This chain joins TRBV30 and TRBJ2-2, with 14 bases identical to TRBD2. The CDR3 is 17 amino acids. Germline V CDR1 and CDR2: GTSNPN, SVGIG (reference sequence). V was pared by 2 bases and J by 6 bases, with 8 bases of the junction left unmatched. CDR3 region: CAWSSTSGRANSGELFF. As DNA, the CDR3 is TGTGCCTGGAGTTCGACTAGCGGGAGGGCCAATTCCGGGGAGCTGTTTTTT.

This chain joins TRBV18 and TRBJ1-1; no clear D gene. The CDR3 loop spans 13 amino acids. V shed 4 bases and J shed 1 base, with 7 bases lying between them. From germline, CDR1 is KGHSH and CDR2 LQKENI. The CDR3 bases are TGTGCCAGCTCACTAAATCAGAACACTGAAGCTTTCTTT. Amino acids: CASSLNQNTEAFF.

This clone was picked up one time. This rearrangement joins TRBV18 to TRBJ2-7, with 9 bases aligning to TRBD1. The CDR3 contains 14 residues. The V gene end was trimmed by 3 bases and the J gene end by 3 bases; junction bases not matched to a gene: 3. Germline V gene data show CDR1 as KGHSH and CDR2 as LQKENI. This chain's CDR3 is CASSPGQGHYEQYF. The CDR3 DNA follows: TGTGCCAGCTCACCGGGACAGGGACACTACGAGCAGTACTTC.

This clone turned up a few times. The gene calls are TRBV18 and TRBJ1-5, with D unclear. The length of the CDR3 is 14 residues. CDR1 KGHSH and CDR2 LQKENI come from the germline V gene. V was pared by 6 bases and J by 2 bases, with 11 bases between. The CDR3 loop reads CASSLTGRNQPQHF. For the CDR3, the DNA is TGTGCCAGCTCCCTTACCGGGCGCAATCAGCCCCAGCATTTT.

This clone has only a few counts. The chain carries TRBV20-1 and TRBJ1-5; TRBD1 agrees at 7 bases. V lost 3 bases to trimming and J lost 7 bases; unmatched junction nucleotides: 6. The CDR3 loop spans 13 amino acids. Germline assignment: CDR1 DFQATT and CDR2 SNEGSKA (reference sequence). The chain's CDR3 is CSASSGGQQPQHF. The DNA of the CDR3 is TGCAGTGCTAGTTCAGGGGGGCAGCAGCCCCAGCATTTT.

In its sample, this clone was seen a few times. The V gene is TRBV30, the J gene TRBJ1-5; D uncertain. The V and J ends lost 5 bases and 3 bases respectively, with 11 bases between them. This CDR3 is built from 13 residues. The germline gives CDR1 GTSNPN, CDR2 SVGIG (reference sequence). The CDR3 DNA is TGTGCCTGGGGCTTCGGGCTCAATCAGCCCCAGCATTTT. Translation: CAWGFGLNQPQHF.

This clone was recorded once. DNA for the CDR3: TGTGCCATCAGTGGGGCCGGGGTGGAGAATCAGCCCCAGCATTTT. The encoded protein is CAISGAGVENQPQHF. The chain combines TRBV10-3 with TRBJ1-5, with no clear D. Germline CDR1 and CDR2: ENHRY and SYGVKD. V was cut by 4 bases and J by 4 bases, with 14 bases left in between. The CDR3 runs to 15 residues.

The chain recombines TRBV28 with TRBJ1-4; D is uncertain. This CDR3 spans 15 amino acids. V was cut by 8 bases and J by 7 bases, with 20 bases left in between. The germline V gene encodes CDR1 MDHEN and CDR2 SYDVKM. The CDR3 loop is CASRGGSNLSEKLFF. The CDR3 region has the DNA TGTGCCAGCCGCGGAGGGAGTAATTTGAGTGAAAAACTGTTTTTT. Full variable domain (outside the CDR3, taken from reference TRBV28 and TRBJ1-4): DVKVTQSSRYLVKRTGEKVFLECVQDMDHENMFWYRQDPGLGLRLIYFSYDVKMKEKGDIPEGYSVSREKKERFSLILESASTNQTSMYLCASRGGSNLSEKLFFGSGTQLSVL.

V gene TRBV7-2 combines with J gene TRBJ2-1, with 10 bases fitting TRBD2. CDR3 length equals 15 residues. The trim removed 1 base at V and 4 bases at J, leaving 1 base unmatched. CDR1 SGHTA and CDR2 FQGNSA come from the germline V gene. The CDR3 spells CASSLGSGRYNEQFF. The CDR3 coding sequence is TGTGCCAGCAGCTTAGGTAGCGGGAGGTACAATGAGCAGTTCTTC.

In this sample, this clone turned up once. DNA for the CDR3: TGTGCCAGCAGTGAAGACAGGGGTTCGTTTTCACCCCTCCACTTT. This encodes CASSEDRGSFSPLHF. This sequence joins TRBV2 and TRBJ1-6, with 7 bases lining up with TRBD1. Germline V gives CDR1 SNHLY, CDR2 FYNNEI. This CDR3 contains 15 residues. The ends lost 1 base at V and 9 bases at J; junction bases unmatched: 6.

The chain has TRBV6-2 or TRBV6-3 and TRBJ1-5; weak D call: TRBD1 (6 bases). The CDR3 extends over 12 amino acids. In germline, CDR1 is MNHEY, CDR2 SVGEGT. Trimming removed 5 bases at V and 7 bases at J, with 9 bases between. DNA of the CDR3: TGTGCCAGCAGTCCAGGGGTGCAGCCCCAGCATTTT. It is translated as CASSPGVQPQHF.

The CDR3 nucleotides read TGTGCCAGCAGCCCCGACGTTCCCGACAGGTCCTCCTACGAGCAGTACTTC. This gives the protein CASSPDVPDRSSYEQYF. The chain carries TRBV6-2 or TRBV6-3 and TRBJ2-7; tentatively, D is TRBD1 (6 bases). The germline V and J ends were trimmed by 6 bases and 0 bases, with 21 bases remaining between them. From germline, CDR1 is MNHEY and CDR2 SVGEGT. The CDR3 length is 17 residues.

CDR3 in amino acids: CASSQSRVAGGPLEQFF. The CDR3 region has the DNA TGCGCCAGCAGTCAATCCCGGGTAGCGGGAGGGCCGCTTGAGCAGTTCTTC. The chain recombines TRBV23-1 with TRBJ2-1, with 11 bases identical to TRBD2. TRBV23-1 has ORF status, its function being uncertain. V trimming: 0 bases; J trimming: 9 bases; junction bases outside the gene matches: 10. The CDR3 consists of 17 residues.

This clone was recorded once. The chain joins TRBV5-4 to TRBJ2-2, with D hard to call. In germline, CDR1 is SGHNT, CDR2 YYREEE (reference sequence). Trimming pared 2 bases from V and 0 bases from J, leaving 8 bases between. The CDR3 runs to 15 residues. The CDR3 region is CASSFVGTNTGELFF. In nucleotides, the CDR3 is TGTGCCAGCAGCTTCGTAGGGACGAACACCGGGGAGCTGTTTTTT. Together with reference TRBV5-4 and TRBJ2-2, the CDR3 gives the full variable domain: ETGVTQSPTHLIKTRGQQVTLRCSSQSGHNTVSWYQQALGQGPQFIFQYYREEENGRGNFPPRFSGLQFPNYSSELNVNALELDDSALYLCASSFVGTNTGELFFGEGSRLTVL.

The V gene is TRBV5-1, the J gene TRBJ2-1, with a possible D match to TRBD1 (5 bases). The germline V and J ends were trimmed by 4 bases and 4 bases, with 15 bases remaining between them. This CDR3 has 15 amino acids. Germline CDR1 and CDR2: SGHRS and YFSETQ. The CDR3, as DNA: TGCGCCAGCAGCCCCCAAGGGGCACGATACAATGAGCAGTTCTTC. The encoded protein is CASSPQGARYNEQFF.

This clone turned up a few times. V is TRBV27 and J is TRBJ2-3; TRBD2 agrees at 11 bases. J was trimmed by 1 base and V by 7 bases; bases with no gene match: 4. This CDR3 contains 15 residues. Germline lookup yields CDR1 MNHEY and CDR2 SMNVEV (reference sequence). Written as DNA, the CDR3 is TGTGCCAGCACCGAACTAGCGGGAGGCACAGATACGCAGTATTTT. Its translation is CASTELAGGTDTQYF.